These T cell receptor beta chains were read from a single sample in a study of molecular identifiers for immune sequencing clone quantification. Each CDR3 protein is one row after TCRdb ran MiXCR on the PCR reads. The sample has about 640,000 distinct CDR3 sequences; less than 20% are singletons. The sequencing input was naive CD8+ T cells from blood, with Jurkat cell RNA spiked in. All receptors derive from a human donor in good health. Some libraries in this study had Jurkat cell RNA spiked in. Both conserved end residues are part of each CDR3. D genes are given only for firm matches. Rows may omit the clone size; those that give it use once, few, many or a size class.

clone_size j_call v_call d_call cdr3_nt cdr3_aa
NA TRBJ2-7 TRBV12-3/TRBV12-4 TRBD1 TGTGCCAGCAGCTCCCTAATGGGGACAGGGGACGAGCAGTACTTC CASSSLMGTGDEQYF
many TRBJ2-7 TRBV6-5 NA TGTGCCAGCAGTTACTTGGGGGCGGACGAGCAGTACTTC CASSYLGADEQYF
few TRBJ2-5 TRBV7-9 TRBD2 TGTGCCAGCGGTTTTAGCGGGGTCCAAGAGACCCAGTACTTC CASGFSGVQETQYF
many TRBJ1-2 TRBV25-1 TRBD1 TGTGCCAGCAGCTCGACAGGGTTCGGCTATGGCTACACCTTC CASSSTGFGYGYTF
few TRBJ2-2 TRBV4-3 NA TGCGCCAGCAGCCCCACAAGTGGAGTAAGCACCGGGGAGCTGTTTTTT CASSPTSGVSTGELFF
few TRBJ2-1 TRBV6-2/TRBV6-3 NA TGTGCCAGCAGTTCCGGGACAAACAATGAGCAGTTCTTC CASSSGTNNEQFF
few TRBJ2-1 TRBV10-3 NA TGTGCCATCAAGGCGCGGGGCAATGAGCAGTTCTTC CAIKARGNEQFF
many TRBJ1-1 TRBV27 TRBD1 TGTGCCAGCAGTTTATCGGGACAGGGGCCGAGCACTGAAGCTTTCTTT CASSLSGQGPSTEAFF
many TRBJ2-2 TRBV19 NA TGTGCCAGTAGTACGCTAAACGGGGAGCTGTTTTTT CASSTLNGELFF
many TRBJ2-3 TRBV20-1 TRBD2 TGCAGTGCTAGTAAGGGGACTAGTTGGGTCCCTAGCACAGATACGCAGTATTTT CSASKGTSWVPSTDTQYF
few TRBJ2-1 TRBV2 NA TGTGCCAGCAGTGTCCGGGACGGATCCTACAATGAGCAGTTCTTC CASSVRDGSYNEQFF
many TRBJ1-5 TRBV3-1 NA TGTGCCAGCAGCCAAGATACCGGGGGCTTAGGTCAGCCCCAGCATTTT CASSQDTGGLGQPQHF
many TRBJ2-5 TRBV5-5 TRBD2 TGTGCCAGCAGCCCCTGGACTAGCGGGAGCAAGGAGACCCAGTACTTC CASSPWTSGSKETQYF
few TRBJ1-4 TRBV4-3 NA TGCGCCAGCAGCTCCGGCCTTCAGGAAAAACTGTTTTTT CASSSGLQEKLFF
NA TRBJ1-5 TRBV11-2 TRBD1 TGTGCCAGCAGTCAAGGGACAGCGTTCAATCAGCCCCAGCATTTT CASSQGTAFNQPQHF
many TRBJ2-1 TRBV7-9 TRBD1 TGTGCCAGCAGCCTTCAGGGACAGTTTTTACGGTTC CASSLQGQFLRF
NA TRBJ2-7 TRBV29-1 TRBD2 TGCAGCGTTGAATTGGGACTAGCTGAAACTTACGAGCAGTACTTC CSVELGLAETYEQYF
many TRBJ1-2 TRBV29-1 NA TGCAGCGTTGATGACAGGCCCCGAGCCTATGGCTACACCTTC CSVDDRPRAYGYTF
many TRBJ2-3 TRBV20-1 TRBD2 TGCAGTGCTAGCCTAAGGACTAGCGGGGCCACAGATACGCAGTATTTT CSASLRTSGATDTQYF
many TRBJ1-5 TRBV12-3/TRBV12-4 NA TGTGCCAGCAGTTTATTCGGGGATAGGCAGCCCCAGCATTTT CASSLFGDRQPQHF
many TRBJ2-3 TRBV29-1 NA TGCAGCGTCTCAGGACGGGATACGAGCACAGATACGCAGTATTTT CSVSGRDTSTDTQYF
many TRBJ2-1 TRBV5-1 TRBD2 TGCGCCAGCAGCTTGTGGCTAGCGGATGAGCAGTTCTTC CASSLWLADEQFF
NA TRBJ2-1 TRBV3-1 NA TGTGCCAGCAGACATGATCTTGGACCAGAGCAGTTCTTC CASRHDLGPEQFF
many TRBJ2-2 TRBV30 NA TGTGCCTGGTGGCGGTGGGGGACGAACACCGGGGAGCTGTTTTTT CAWWRWGTNTGELFF
NA TRBJ2-5 TRBV24-1 TRBD2 TGTGCCACCGCGGGGGACCAAGAGACCCAGTACTTC CATAGDQETQYF
many TRBJ2-2 TRBV7-3 TRBD2 TGTGCCAGCAGCTTAGTGGGACTAGCGGGAGGGCCGAATAGCACCGGGGAGCTGTTTTTT CASSLVGLAGGPNSTGELFF
NA TRBJ1-5 TRBV1 NA TGCACCAGCAGCCAACACCCCGCGGTGAAACGGAGCAATCAGCCCCAGCATTTT CTSSQHPAVKRSNQPQHF
few TRBJ1-4 TRBV6-6 NA TGTGCCAGCAGCTCTCTAGAGACAGCGAACCCTACCACAACTAATGAAGAACTGTTTTTT CASSSLETANPTTTNEELFF